The 20 T cell receptor beta chains below all came from one sample that was sequenced in a study of blood T cell repertoires in COVID-19. Sequencing was performed with immunoSEQ multiplex PCR; in TCRdb, only in-frame clones are kept and a portion is missing. This sample has about 190,000 clones; approximately 82% occur once, and the top ten carry less than 3.5%. The sample was peripheral blood. The receptor source for this set is a man in his fifties with active or convalescent COVID-19.

This chain uses TRBV6-5 with TRBJ2-5; the D gene is possibly TRBD2 (5 bases). The CDR3 sequence is 15 residues long. The germline V and J ends were trimmed by 4 bases and 1 base, with 13 bases remaining between them. Germline CDR1 is MNHEY and CDR2 is SVGAGI. Here the CDR3 DNA reads TGTGCCAGCAGTTTCCCGGACTGGTCCCAAGAGACCCAGTACTTC. Translating it yields CASSFPDWSQETQYF.

This chain links TRBV2 with TRBJ1-1; 9 nucleotides agree with TRBD1. The CDR3 length is 15 residues. V was pared by 6 bases and J by 6 bases, with 11 bases of the junction left unmatched. The germline V gene encodes CDR1 SNHLY and CDR2 FYNNEI. DNA for the CDR3: TGTGCCAGCAGCTTTGGGACAGGGATACAGTCTGAAGCTTTCTTT. This translates into CASSFGTGIQSEAFF.

V gene TRBV29-1 combines with J gene TRBJ2-5; D perhaps matches TRBD2 (6 bases). Trimming took off 7 bases at V and 4 bases at J, with 19 bases between the two ends. The CDR3 sequence is 14 residues long. The germline gives CDR1 SQVTM, CDR2 ANQGSEA. This CDR3 reads CSAAGSSGGETQYF. CDR3 DNA: TGCAGCGCCGCCGGGAGCTCCGGGGGAGAGACCCAGTACTTC.

This clone appeared a single time. This chain joins TRBV10-3 and TRBJ2-5, with D perhaps matching TRBD1 (6 bases). This CDR3 is 15 amino acids long. Trimming pared 6 bases from V and 1 base from J, leaving 15 bases between. Germline-derived CDR1 and CDR2 are ENHRY and SYGVKD. CDR3 sequence (DNA): TGTGCCATCAGGGGGGCCGTGGGCCTCCAAGAGACCCAGTACTTC. Its protein product is CAIRGAVGLQETQYF.

This chain uses TRBV3-1 (or the pseudogene TRBV3-2) with TRBJ1-2; 8 positions match TRBD1. V lost 1 base and J lost 7; bases outside the gene matches: 5. The CDR3 runs to 14 residues. Germline V gene sequence: CDR1 LGHDT, CDR2 YNNKEL (reference sequence). In nucleotides, the CDR3 is TGTGCCAGCAGCCAAGCTTTCCAGGGGGCTGGCTACACCTTC. Translation: CASSQAFQGAGYTF.

V is TRBV19 and J is TRBJ2-3, with a weak D call TRBD1 (5 bases). V was shortened by 0 bases and J by 5 bases, with 15 bases between the two germline ends. In germline, CDR1 is LNHDA, CDR2 SQIVND (reference sequence). CDR3 length equals 16 residues. CDR3 bases: TGTGCCAGTAGTATAGATCAGGGATGGGGTGGAGATACGCAGTATTTT. Translation gives CASSIDQGWGGDTQYF. The whole variable domain, remainder taken from reference TRBV19 and TRBJ2-3, is DGGITQSPKYLFRKEGQNVTLSCEQNLNHDAMYWYRQDPGQGLRLIYYSQIVNDFQKGDIAEGYSVSREKKESFPLTVTSAQKNPTAFYLCASSIDQGWGGDTQYFGPGTRLTVL.

The chain combines TRBV7-2 with TRBJ2-7, with TRBD1 matching 7 bases. Trimming cost V 5 bases and J 3 bases; bases outside gene matches: 7. The CDR3 covers 14 residues. Germline lookup yields CDR1 SGHTA and CDR2 FQGNSA. Written as DNA, the CDR3 is TGTGCCAGCAGCCCTCGACAGGGAGTCTACGAGCAGTACTTC. Translating it yields CASSPRQGVYEQYF.

CDR3 in amino acids: CASSRGRPISYGYTF. The CDR3 nucleotides read TGTGCCAGCTCACGCGGGAGACCCATAAGCTATGGCTACACCTTC. The V and J genes are TRBV18 and TRBJ1-2; D gene unclear. The CDR3 has 15 residues. The V and J ends lost 4 bases and 4 bases respectively, with 16 bases between them. Germline V gene lookup returns CDR1 KGHSH and CDR2 LQKENI.

This clone has a handful of counts. The gene calls are TRBV30 and TRBJ2-3; 9 bases match TRBD1. The trim removed 3 bases at V and 6 bases at J, leaving 10 bases unmatched. Germline CDR1 and CDR2: GTSNPN and SVGIG (reference sequence). The CDR3 runs 15 residues. CDR3 DNA sequence: TGTGCCTGGAGAGACGGACAGGGGCAAAGGGATACGCAGTATTTT. Its translation is CAWRDGQGQRDTQYF.

This sequence joins TRBV5-4 and TRBJ2-6; D is unclear. Trimming shortened V by 0 bases and J by 2 bases, and 6 bases separated the two germline ends. This CDR3 contains 15 residues. Germline-derived CDR1 and CDR2 are SGHNT and YYREEE (reference sequence). CDR3 sequence (DNA): TGTGCCAGCAGCTTGGGCGCGCCTGGGGCCAACGTCCTGACTTTC. Translation: CASSLGAPGANVLTF. Variable domain in full (rest from reference TRBV5-4 and TRBJ2-6): ETGVTQSPTHLIKTRGQQVTLRCSSQSGHNTVSWYQQALGQGPQFIFQYYREEENGRGNFPPRFSGLQFPNYSSELNVNALELDDSALYLCASSLGAPGANVLTFGAGSRLTVL.

The chain employs TRBV12-3 or TRBV12-4 and TRBJ2-5; no reliable D call. V was cut by 2 bases and J by 0 bases, with 4 bases left in between. The CDR3 consists of 13 residues. This CDR3 is CASSLQDQETQYF. CDR3 nucleotides: TGTGCCAGCAGTTTACAGGACCAAGAGACCCAGTACTTC.

The chain recombines TRBV19 with TRBJ2-7; D remains ambiguous. CDR1 and CDR2 from the germline V gene are LNHDA and SQIVND (reference sequence). The CDR3 is 14 residues long. V was shortened by 6 bases and J by 2 bases, with 14 bases between the two germline ends. CDR3 amino acids: CASSLRQTAYEQYF. The DNA of the CDR3 is TGTGCCAGTAGCCTACGACAAACGGCCTACGAGCAGTACTTC.

The chain is built from TRBV6-5 and TRBJ1-1, with 9 bases that match TRBD1. Germline CDR1 is MNHEY and CDR2 is SVGAGI. The V and J ends lost 6 bases and 4 bases, in that order; junction bases with no gene match: 9. The CDR3 is 15 residues long. The CDR3: CASRPGTGYGTEAFF. Written as DNA, the CDR3 is TGTGCCAGCAGACCCGGGACAGGGTATGGCACTGAAGCTTTCTTT.

This clone has a single count. The V call is TRBV9, the J call TRBJ2-5; maybe TRBD2 (6 bases). Trimming removed 4 bases at V and 5 bases at J, with 21 bases between. The V gene's germline CDR1 is SGDLS and CDR2 YYNGEE. The CDR3 is 16 residues long. CDR3 in DNA: TGTGCCAGCAGCTTCTGGACGGGAGCCTCCGGGGAGACCCAGTACTTC. Translating it yields CASSFWTGASGETQYF. The full variable domain, rest sourced from reference TRBV9 and TRBJ2-5, is DSGVTQTPKHLITATGQRVTLRCSPRSGDLSVYWYQQSLDQGLQFLIQYYNGEERAKGNILERFSAQQFPDLHSELNLSSLELGDSALYFCASSFWTGASGETQYFGPGTRLLVL.

The J gene is TRBJ2-1, the V gene TRBV9; 11 bases agree with TRBD2. V lost 3 bases to trimming and J lost 8 bases; unmatched junction nucleotides: 13. This CDR3 has 17 residues. Germline V lookup: CDR1 SGDLS, CDR2 YYNGEE. The CDR3 here is CASSGSASGGRIDEQFF. The CDR3 DNA is TGTGCCAGCAGCGGATCTGCTAGCGGGGGGAGAATAGATGAGCAGTTCTTC.

The V gene is TRBV3-1 (or the pseudogene TRBV3-2), the J gene TRBJ1-2, with a weak D call TRBD1 (5 bases). V was cut by 1 base and J by 9 bases, with 15 bases left in between. The CDR3 spans 14 residues. Per the germline V gene, CDR1 is LGHDT and CDR2 is YNNKEL (reference sequence). As DNA, the CDR3 is TGTGCCAGCAGCCAAGGGGGAGGGGTGCTCCGCTACACCTTC. This gives the protein CASSQGGGVLRYTF.

The CDR3 loop reads CSVLDYGYTF. DNA for the CDR3: TGCAGCGTTCTAGACTATGGCTACACCTTC. The gene calls are TRBV29-1 and TRBJ1-2; D not certain. In germline, CDR1 is SQVTM, CDR2 ANQGSEA. This CDR3 is built from 10 residues. V was cut by 5 bases and J by 3 bases, with 4 bases left in between.

The chain is built from TRBV6-2 or TRBV6-3 and TRBJ1-2; D ambiguous. This CDR3 comprises 13 residues. Germline values: CDR1 MNHEY, CDR2 SVGEGT. V lost 4 bases to trimming and J lost 4 bases, with 10 bases between them. The CDR3: CASSFDTPYGYTF. DNA for the CDR3: TGTGCCAGCAGTTTTGACACTCCCTATGGCTACACCTTC.

This clone was seen a handful of times. This chain joins TRBV20-1 and TRBJ2-1; tentative D call: TRBD2 (6 bases). The V gene lost 3 bases and the J gene lost 8 bases, with 14 bases spanning the gap. Germline CDR1 is DFQATT and CDR2 is SNEGSKA (reference sequence). This CDR3 is built from 13 residues. The CDR3 here is CSASSSGRDEQFF. CDR3 nucleotide sequence: TGCAGTGCTAGTAGTAGCGGCAGGGATGAGCAGTTCTTC.

J is TRBJ1-3 and V is TRBV2, with 7 bases that match TRBD1. CDR3 size: 17 residues. Germline V CDR1 and CDR2: SNHLY, FYNNEI. Losses at the gene ends were 8 bases for V and 2 bases for J; bases not matched to a gene: 15. The CDR3, as DNA: TGTGCCAGCCTAAGGGACAGCCCTAGTCAGACTGGAAACACCATATATTTT. As protein: CASLRDSPSQTGNTIYF.